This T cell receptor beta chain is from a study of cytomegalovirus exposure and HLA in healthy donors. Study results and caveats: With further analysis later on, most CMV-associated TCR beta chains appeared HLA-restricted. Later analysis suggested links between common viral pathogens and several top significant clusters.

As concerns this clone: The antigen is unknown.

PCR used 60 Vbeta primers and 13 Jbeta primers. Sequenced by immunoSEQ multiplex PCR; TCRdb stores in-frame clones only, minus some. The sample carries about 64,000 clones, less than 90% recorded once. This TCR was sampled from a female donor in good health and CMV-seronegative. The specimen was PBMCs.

Here the CDR3 DNA reads TGTGCCAGCAGCCCCCGGGTAGCGCTACCCACAGATACGCAGTATTTT. Translating gives CASSPRVALPTDTQYF. The V and J genes are TRBV9 and TRBJ2-3, with D possibly TRBD2 on 5 matching bases. Germline V gene sequence: CDR1 SGDLS, CDR2 YYNGEE. Trimming removed 4 bases from V and 2 bases from J, with 17 bases in between. The CDR3 totals 16 residues.